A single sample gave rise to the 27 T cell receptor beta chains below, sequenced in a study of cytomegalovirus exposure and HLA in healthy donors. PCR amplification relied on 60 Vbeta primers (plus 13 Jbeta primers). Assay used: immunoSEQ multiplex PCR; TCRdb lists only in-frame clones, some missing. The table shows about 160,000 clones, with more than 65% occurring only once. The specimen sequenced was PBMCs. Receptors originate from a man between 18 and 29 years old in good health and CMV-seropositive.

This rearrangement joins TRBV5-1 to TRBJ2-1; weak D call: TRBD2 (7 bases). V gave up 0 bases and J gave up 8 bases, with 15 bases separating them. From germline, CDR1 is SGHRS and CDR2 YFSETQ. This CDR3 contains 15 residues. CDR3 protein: CASSLVGGGLDEQFF. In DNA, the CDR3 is TGCGCCAGCAGCTTGGTTGGGGGGGGCTTGGATGAGCAGTTCTTC. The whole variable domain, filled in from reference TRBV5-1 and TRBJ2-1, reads KAGVTQTPRYLIKTRGQQVTLSCSPISGHRSVSWYQQTPGQGLQFLFEYFSETQRNKGNFPGRFSGRQFSNSRSEMNVSTLELGDSALYLCASSLVGGGLDEQFFGPGTRLTVL.

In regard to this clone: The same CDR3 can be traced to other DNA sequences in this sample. CDR3 residues: CASSLRGTYEQYF. CDR3 bases: TGTGCCAGCAGTTTGAGAGGGACCTACGAGCAGTACTTC. The chain carries TRBV28 and TRBJ2-7; tentative D call: TRBD2 (5 bases). The CDR3 consists of 13 residues. Germline V CDR1 and CDR2: MDHEN, SYDVKM. V was shortened by 3 bases and J by 2 bases, with 8 bases between the two germline ends. Looking up the rest from reference TRBV28 and TRBJ2-7 gives the full variable domain: DVKVTQSSRYLVKRTGEKVFLECVQDMDHENMFWYRQDPGLGLRLIYFSYDVKMKEKGDIPEGYSVSREKKERFSLILESASTNQTSMYLCASSLRGTYEQYFGPGTRLTVT.

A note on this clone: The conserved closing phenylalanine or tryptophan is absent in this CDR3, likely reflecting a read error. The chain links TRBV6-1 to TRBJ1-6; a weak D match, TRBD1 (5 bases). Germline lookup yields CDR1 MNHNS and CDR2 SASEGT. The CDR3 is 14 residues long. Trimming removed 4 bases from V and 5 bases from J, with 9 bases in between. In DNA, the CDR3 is TGTGCCAGCAGTGCTGCAGGGCATAATTCACCCCTCCACCTT. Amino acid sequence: CASSAAGHNSPLHL.

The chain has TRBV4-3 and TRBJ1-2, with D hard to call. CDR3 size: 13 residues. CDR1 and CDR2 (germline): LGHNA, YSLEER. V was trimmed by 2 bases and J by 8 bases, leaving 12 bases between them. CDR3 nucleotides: TGCGCCAGCAGCCAAACCGGGTCGGGGGGCTACACCTTC. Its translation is CASSQTGSGGYTF.

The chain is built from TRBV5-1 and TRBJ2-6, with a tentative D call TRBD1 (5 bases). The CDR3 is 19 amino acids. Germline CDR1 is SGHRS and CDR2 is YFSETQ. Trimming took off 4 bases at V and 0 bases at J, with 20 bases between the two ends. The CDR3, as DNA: TGCGCCAGCAGCCCAAACCCCCAAGAACAGGCCTCTGGGGCCAACGTCCTGACTTTC. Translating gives CASSPNPQEQASGANVLTF. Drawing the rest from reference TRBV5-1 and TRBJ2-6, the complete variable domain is KAGVTQTPRYLIKTRGQQVTLSCSPISGHRSVSWYQQTPGQGLQFLFEYFSETQRNKGNFPGRFSGRQFSNSRSEMNVSTLELGDSALYLCASSPNPQEQASGANVLTFGAGSRLTVL.

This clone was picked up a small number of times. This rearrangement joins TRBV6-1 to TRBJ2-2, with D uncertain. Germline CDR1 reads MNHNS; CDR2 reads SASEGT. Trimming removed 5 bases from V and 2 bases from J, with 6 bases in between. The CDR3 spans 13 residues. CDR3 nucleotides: TGTGCCAGCAGTTCCATCAACACCGGGGAGCTGTTTTTT. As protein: CASSSINTGELFF.

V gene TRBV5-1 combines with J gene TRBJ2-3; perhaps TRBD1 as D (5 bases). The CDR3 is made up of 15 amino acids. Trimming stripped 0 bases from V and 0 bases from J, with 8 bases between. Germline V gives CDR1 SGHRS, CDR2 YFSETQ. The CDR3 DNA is TGCGCCAGCAGCTTGGACAGGACAAGCACAGATACGCAGTATTTT. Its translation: CASSLDRTSTDTQYF.

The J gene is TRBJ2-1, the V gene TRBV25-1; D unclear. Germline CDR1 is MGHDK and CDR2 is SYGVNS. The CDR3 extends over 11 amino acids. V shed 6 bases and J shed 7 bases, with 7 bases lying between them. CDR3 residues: CASRRRNEQFF. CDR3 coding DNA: TGTGCCAGCAGGCGGAGAAATGAGCAGTTCTTC.

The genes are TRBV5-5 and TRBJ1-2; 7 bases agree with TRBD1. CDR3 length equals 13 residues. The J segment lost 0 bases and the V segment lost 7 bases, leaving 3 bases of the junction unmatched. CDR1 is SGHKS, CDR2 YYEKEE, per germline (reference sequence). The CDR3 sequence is CASGGQANYGYTF. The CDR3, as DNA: TGTGCCAGCGGTGGACAGGCTAACTATGGCTACACCTTC.

The CDR3, as DNA: TGCGCCAGCAGCCAAGATCGAGCGGCCTACAATGAGCAGTTCTTC. It encodes CASSQDRAAYNEQFF. The chain links TRBV4-3 to TRBJ2-1, with D possibly being TRBD2 (5 bases). Germline lookup yields CDR1 LGHNA and CDR2 YSLEER. CDR3 length: 15 residues. V was cut by 0 bases and J by 2 bases, with 8 bases left in between.

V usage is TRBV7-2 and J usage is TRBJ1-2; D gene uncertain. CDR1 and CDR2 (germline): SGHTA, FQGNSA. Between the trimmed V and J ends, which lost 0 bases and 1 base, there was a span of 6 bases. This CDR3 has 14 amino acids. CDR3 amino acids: CASSLARGNYGYTF. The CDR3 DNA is TGTGCCAGCAGCTTAGCTCGCGGTAACTATGGCTACACCTTC.

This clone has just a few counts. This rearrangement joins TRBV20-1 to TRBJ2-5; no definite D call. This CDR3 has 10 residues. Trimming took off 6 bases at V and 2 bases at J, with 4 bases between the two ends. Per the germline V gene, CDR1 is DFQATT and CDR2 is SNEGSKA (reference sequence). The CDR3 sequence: CSATQETQYF. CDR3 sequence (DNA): TGCAGTGCCACTCAAGAGACCCAGTACTTC.

The CDR3 nucleotides read TGTGCCAGCAGCTTGGTGAGGGCTGGAGAGCAGTACTTC. Its translation is CASSLVRAGEQYF. The V call is TRBV5-8, the J call TRBJ2-7; D possibly corresponds to TRBD2 (5 bases). The CDR3 sequence is 13 residues long. The germline V gene has CDR1 SGHTS and CDR2 YDEGEE. The V and J ends lost 0 bases and 7 bases respectively, with 11 bases between them. The whole variable domain, filled in from reference TRBV5-8 and TRBJ2-7, reads EAGVTQSPTHLIKTRGQQATLRCSPISGHTSVYWYQQALGLGLQFLLWYDEGEERNRGNFPPRFSGRQFPNYSSELNVNALELEDSALYLCASSLVRAGEQYFGPGTRLTVT.

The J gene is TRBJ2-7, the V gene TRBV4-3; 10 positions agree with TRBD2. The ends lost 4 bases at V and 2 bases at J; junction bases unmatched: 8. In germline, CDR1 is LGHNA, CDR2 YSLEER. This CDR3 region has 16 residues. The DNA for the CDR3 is TGCGCCAGCAGCCCGTATACTAGCGGGGAACCCTACGAGCAGTACTTC. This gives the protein CASSPYTSGEPYEQYF.

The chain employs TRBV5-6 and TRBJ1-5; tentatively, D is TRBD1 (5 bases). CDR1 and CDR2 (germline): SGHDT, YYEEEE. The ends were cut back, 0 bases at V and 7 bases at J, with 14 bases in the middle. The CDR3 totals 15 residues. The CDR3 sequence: CASSLGRGTNQPQHF. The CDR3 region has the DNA TGTGCCAGCAGCTTGGGGCGGGGGACGAACCAGCCCCAGCATTTT.

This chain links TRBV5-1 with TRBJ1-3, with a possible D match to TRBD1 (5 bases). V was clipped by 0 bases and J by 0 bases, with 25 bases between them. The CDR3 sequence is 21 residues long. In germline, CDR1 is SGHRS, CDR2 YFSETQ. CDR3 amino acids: CASSLEGIDSVGIPSGNTIYF. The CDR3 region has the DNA TGCGCCAGCAGCTTGGAGGGGATTGACAGCGTCGGAATTCCCTCTGGAAACACCATATATTTT.

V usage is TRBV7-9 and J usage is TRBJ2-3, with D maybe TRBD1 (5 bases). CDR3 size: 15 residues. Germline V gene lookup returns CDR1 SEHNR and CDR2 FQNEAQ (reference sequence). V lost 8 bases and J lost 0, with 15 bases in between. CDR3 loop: CASDDDSASTDTQYF. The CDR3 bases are TGTGCCAGCGATGATGACAGTGCTAGCACAGATACGCAGTATTTT.

The CDR3 nucleotides are TGTGCCAGTAGTATAGTCGCGGGGAACACTGAAGCTTTCTTT. Translated, it gives CASSIVAGNTEAFF. The rearrangement links TRBV19 to TRBJ1-1; D not certain. This CDR3 contains 14 residues. The germline V and J ends were trimmed by 1 base and 1 base, with 7 bases remaining between them. Per the germline V gene, CDR1 is LNHDA and CDR2 is SQIVND (reference sequence). The full variable domain, rest sourced from reference TRBV19 and TRBJ1-1, is DGGITQSPKYLFRKEGQNVTLSCEQNLNHDAMYWYRQDPGQGLRLIYYSQIVNDFQKGDIAEGYSVSREKKESFPLTVTSAQKNPTAFYLCASSIVAGNTEAFFGQGTRLTVV.

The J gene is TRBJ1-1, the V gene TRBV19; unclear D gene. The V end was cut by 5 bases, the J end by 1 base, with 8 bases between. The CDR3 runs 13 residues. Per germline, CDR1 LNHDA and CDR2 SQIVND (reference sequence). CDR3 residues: CASSPRPNTEAFF. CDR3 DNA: TGTGCCAGTAGTCCGCGGCCGAACACTGAAGCTTTCTTT.

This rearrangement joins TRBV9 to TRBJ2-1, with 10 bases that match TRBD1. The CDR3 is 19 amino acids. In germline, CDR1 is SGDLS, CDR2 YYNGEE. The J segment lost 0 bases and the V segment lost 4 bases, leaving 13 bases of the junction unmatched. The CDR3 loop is CASSSRTGGTLSSYNEQFF. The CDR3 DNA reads TGTGCCAGCAGCTCGCGGACAGGGGGGACGCTTAGCTCCTACAATGAGCAGTTCTTC. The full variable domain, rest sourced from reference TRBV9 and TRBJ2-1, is DSGVTQTPKHLITATGQRVTLRCSPRSGDLSVYWYQQSLDQGLQFLIQYYNGEERAKGNILERFSAQQFPDLHSELNLSSLELGDSALYFCASSSRTGGTLSSYNEQFFGPGTRLTVL.

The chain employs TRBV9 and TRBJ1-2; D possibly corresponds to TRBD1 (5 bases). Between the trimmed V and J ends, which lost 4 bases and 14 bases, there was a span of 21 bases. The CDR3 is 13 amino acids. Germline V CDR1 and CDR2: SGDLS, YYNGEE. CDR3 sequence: CASSSRGRDEGTF. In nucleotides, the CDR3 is TGTGCCAGCAGCTCCCGCGGGCGGGACGAGGGGACCTTC.

For the CDR3, the DNA is TGTGCCAGTAGTATAGGTGCAGGACTGCAAGAGACCCAGTACTTC. This encodes CASSIGAGLQETQYF. This chain connects TRBV19 to TRBJ2-5; perhaps TRBD2 as D (5 bases). This CDR3 comprises 15 residues. In germline, CDR1 is LNHDA, CDR2 SQIVND (reference sequence). Trimming took 1 base from V and 2 from J, leaving 11 bases between them.

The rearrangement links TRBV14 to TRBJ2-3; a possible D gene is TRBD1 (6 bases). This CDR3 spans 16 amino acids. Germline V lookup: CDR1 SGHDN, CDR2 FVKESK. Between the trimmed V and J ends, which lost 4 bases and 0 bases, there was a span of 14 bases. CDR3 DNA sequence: TGTGCCAGCAGCCTTGCCGGGACATCTAGCACAGATACGCAGTATTTT. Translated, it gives CASSLAGTSSTDTQYF.

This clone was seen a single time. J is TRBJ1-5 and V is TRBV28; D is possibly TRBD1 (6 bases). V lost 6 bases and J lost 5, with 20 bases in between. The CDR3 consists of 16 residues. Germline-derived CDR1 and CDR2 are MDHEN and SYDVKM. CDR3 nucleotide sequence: TGTGCCAGCAGAACAGGGATCGGTTTGGTAGATCAGCCCCAGCATTTT. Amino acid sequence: CASRTGIGLVDQPQHF.

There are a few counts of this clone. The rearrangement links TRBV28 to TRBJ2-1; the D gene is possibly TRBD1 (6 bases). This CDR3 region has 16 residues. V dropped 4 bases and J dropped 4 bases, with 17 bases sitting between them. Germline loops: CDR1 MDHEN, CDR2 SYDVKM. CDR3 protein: CASSSFNRVKYNEQFF. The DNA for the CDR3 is TGTGCCAGCAGTTCGTTCAACAGGGTTAAATACAATGAGCAGTTCTTC.

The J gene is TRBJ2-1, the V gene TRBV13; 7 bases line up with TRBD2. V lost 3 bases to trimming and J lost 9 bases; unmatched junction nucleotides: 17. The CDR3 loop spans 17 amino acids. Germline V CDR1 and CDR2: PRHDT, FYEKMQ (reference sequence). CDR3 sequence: CASSFAMGGGLGGEQFF. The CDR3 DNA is TGTGCCAGCAGCTTCGCCATGGGGGGGGGTCTGGGTGGTGAGCAGTTCTTC.

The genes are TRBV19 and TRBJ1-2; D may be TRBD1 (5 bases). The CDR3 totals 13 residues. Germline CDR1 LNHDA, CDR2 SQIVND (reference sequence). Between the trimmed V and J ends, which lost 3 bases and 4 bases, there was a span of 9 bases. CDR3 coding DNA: TGTGCCAGTAGTATCCCAGGGATCTATGGCTACACCTTC. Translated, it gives CASSIPGIYGYTF. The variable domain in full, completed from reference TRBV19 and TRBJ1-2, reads DGGITQSPKYLFRKEGQNVTLSCEQNLNHDAMYWYRQDPGQGLRLIYYSQIVNDFQKGDIAEGYSVSREKKESFPLTVTSAQKNPTAFYLCASSIPGIYGYTFGSGTRLTVV.